The clone carrying this T cell receptor (beta chain) appeared once. There are 14 residues in the CDR3. Germline CDR1 LGHNT, CDR2 FRNRAP. J gave up 7 bases and V 2 bases, and 4 bases lay outside the gene matches. This sample stems from a study of blood T cell repertoires in COVID-19. The method was immunoSEQ multiplex PCR; TCRdb's version includes in-frame clones alone and lacks a portion of them. The sample consists of about 270,000 clones, roughly nine tenths of them appearing once. Categorization into cohorts depended on clinical history that participants reported. The source of this sequence is a woman under 30 who had recovered from COVID-19. Source material: PBMCs or T cells enriched from blood (not recorded which). This chain links TRBV12-5 with TRBJ2-1, with 8 bases that match TRBD1. The chain's CDR3 is CASGLRQGLNEQFF. The CDR3 DNA is TGTGCTAGTGGTTTGAGACAGGGGCTAAATGAGCAGTTCTTC.